This section outlines one T cell receptor beta chain sequence together with its context. What it recognizes is unknown. CDR3 size: 14 residues. Between the trimmed V and J ends, which lost 11 bases and 4 bases, there was a span of 21 bases. Germline CDR1 reads LNHNV; CDR2 reads YYDKDF (reference sequence). The sample is drawn from a study of shared clonotypes between healthy human individuals. Findings and limits, study-wide: It was the non-shared clonotypes that had lower generation probabilities than clonotypes shared by all four donors.

Assay used: immunoSEQ multiplex PCR; TCRdb lists only in-frame clones, some missing. This table holds 2 million to 2.5 million clones, 90% to 95% found once. The sample consisted of naive CD4+ T cells from PBMCs. As to subset: CD45RA+ positively selected. The source of this sequence is a man aged 18 to 35 in good health. Some clones in this sample may be carry-over from other donors' samples. The chain employs TRBV15 and TRBJ2-7, with D perhaps TRBD2 (5 bases). The CDR3 loop reads CASKERVSAYEQYF. CDR3 coding DNA: TGTGCCTCCAAAGAGAGGGTCAGTGCTTACGAGCAGTACTTC.